This T cell receptor beta chain was identified in a study of blood T cell repertoires in COVID-19. CDR1 is SGHDT, CDR2 YYEEEE, per germline. The CDR3 loop spans 15 amino acids. Trimming took 1 base from V and 0 from J, leaving 8 bases between them. This clone was counted once. The data were produced by immunoSEQ multiplex PCR, yet TCRdb's version contains in-frame clones alone and is incomplete. The sample carries about 20,000 clones, around 90% recorded once. The TCR originated in a human donor in a cohort sampled during active COVID-19. The sample taken for sequencing was peripheral blood. The V gene is TRBV5-6, the J gene TRBJ1-3; D call uncertain. The CDR3 loop reads CASSLSLISGNTIYF. Written as DNA, the CDR3 is TGTGCCAGCAGCTTGAGCCTTATCTCTGGAAACACCATATATTTT.